The source of this T cell receptor beta chain is a study of Graves' ophthalmopathy and Graves' hyperthyroidism. Study-level background: Samples of peripheral blood were obtained at initial diagnosis, prior to treatment of any kind.

Study-level results: Blood shared most expanded thyroid clonotypes above 0.001 frequency. The model achieved about 64% sensitivity and around 78% specificity for ophthalmopathy progression.

Per the germline V gene, CDR1 is LNHNV and CDR2 is YYDKDF (reference sequence). CDR3 size: 14 residues. The authors amplified TCR beta CDR3 regions from RNA transcripts. HTBI-primed RT-PCR formed the first round, and a multiplex PCR formed the second. TCRdb passed the multiplex PCR reads through MiXCR, listing each CDR3 protein once. The data hold about 700,000 distinct CDR3 sequences, with 35% to 50% observed a single time. A word on this clonotype: The antigen is not known. The junction differs from germline at one of its ends, possibly a read error.

The material sequenced was peripheral blood. The TCR originated in an adult man with Graves' ophthalmopathy. The chain has TRBV15 and TRBJ1-2; 8 bases fit TRBD1. Here the CDR3 reads CAASREDRAGGYTF. For the CDR3, the DNA is TGTGCCGCCAGCAGAGAGGACAGGGCCGGTGGCTACACCTTC.